This TCR beta chain was recovered during a study of CD8+ T cells in alopecia areata. Broader study findings: Within the top 100, expanded CD8+ clones significantly decreased with tofacitinib, as did scalp clonality.

Regarding this clone: Its antigen is currently unknown.

Extracted RNA was reverse transcribed, and the resulting cDNA served as sequencing template. Generated by immunoSEQ multiplex PCR, the TCRdb table keeps only in-frame clones and is missing some. The data show more than 200,000 clones, around two fifths seen once. Specified treatment: oral pan-JAK inhibitor, 5-10 mg twice daily. Sorted populations comprised CD4+ and CD8+ T cells obtained from PBMCs. The source was CD4+ T cells sorted from blood, collected at approximately week 36, from a patient treated with tofacitinib. This TCR came from a human donor with alopecia areata.

CDR3 nucleotides: TGTGCCAGCAGTCCTACAGTCACCGGGGAGCTGTTTTTT. This codes for CASSPTVTGELFF. The J gene is TRBJ2-2, the V gene TRBV7-9; no definite D call. V dropped 6 bases and J dropped 4 bases, with 9 bases sitting between them. The CDR3 is 13 amino acids. In germline, CDR1 is SEHNR, CDR2 FQNEAQ (reference sequence).